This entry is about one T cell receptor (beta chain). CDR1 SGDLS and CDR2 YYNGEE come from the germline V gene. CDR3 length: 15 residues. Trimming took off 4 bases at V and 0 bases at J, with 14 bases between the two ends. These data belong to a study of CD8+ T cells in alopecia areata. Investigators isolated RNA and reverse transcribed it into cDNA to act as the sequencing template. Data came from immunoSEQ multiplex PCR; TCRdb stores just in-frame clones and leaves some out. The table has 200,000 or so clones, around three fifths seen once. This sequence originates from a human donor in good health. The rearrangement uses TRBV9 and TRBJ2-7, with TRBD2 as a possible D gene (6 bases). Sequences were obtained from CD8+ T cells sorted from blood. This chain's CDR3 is CASSPSGGPSYEQYF. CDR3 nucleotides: TGTGCCAGCAGCCCCAGTGGAGGGCCCTCCTACGAGCAGTACTTC.